The 22 T cell receptor beta chains presented below share a single source sample, sequenced in a study of tumor T cells in aggressive B-cell lymphoma. Clones were sequenced by immunoSEQ multiplex PCR, and TCRdb holds only the in-frame ones, with some missing. The sample yields 5,900 or so clones, approximately 79% seen once. Specimen: tumor tissue. The receptors stem from an adult with diffuse large B cell lymphoma.

This clone is a singleton in its sample. The chain combines TRBV6-6 with TRBJ1-5; D unresolved. The CDR3 consists of 16 residues. V lost 2 bases and J 2 bases, leaving 13 bases between the germline ends. In germline, CDR1 is MNHNY, CDR2 SVGAGI (reference sequence). This chain's CDR3 is CASSYVTAGGNQPQHF. The CDR3 DNA follows: TGTGCCAGCAGTTACGTCACAGCGGGCGGCAATCAGCCCCAGCATTTT.

In its sample, this clone was seen a few times. The rearrangement links TRBV13 to TRBJ2-5; 13 nucleotides match TRBD2. This CDR3 is 18 amino acids long. The V gene end was trimmed by 4 bases and the J gene end by 1 base; junction bases not matched to a gene: 9. Germline V gene lookup returns CDR1 PRHDT and CDR2 FYEKMQ (reference sequence). The CDR3 coding sequence is TGTGCCAGCAGCTACCGACTTGGGACTAGCGGGGCCCAAGAGACCCAGTACTTC. The encoded protein is CASSYRLGTSGAQETQYF.

In the case of this clone: The junction and the germline gene differ at one end; a read error may be behind it. V is TRBV4-3 and J is TRBJ1-1; 9 bases are shared with TRBD1. Looked up from germline, CDR1 is LGHNA and CDR2 is YSLEER. This CDR3 is 16 amino acids long. CDR3 DNA sequence: TGCGCCAGCAGCCAATGGACAGGGGAGGTGAATACTGAAGCTTTCTTT. It translates to CASSQWTGEVNTEAFF.

The chain is built from TRBV28 and TRBJ2-1; D may be TRBD1 (5 bases). CDR3 length: 15 residues. CDR1 MDHEN and CDR2 SYDVKM come from the germline V gene. The V and J ends lost 5 bases and 9 bases respectively, with 20 bases between them. The CDR3: CASSPPGASYGEQFF. The CDR3, as DNA: TGTGCCAGCAGTCCCCCTGGGGCCTCCTACGGTGAGCAGTTCTTC.

The DNA for the CDR3 is TGTGCCAGCAGCTTCCAGGACAGAACTGAAGCTTTCTTT. Translated: CASSFQDRTEAFF. V gene TRBV7-3 combines with J gene TRBJ1-1; tentatively, D is TRBD1 (6 bases). Germline CDR1 SGHTA, CDR2 FQGTGA. V was trimmed by 3 bases and J by 5 bases, leaving 10 bases between them. This CDR3 region has 13 residues. Using reference TRBV7-3 and TRBJ1-1 for the parts outside the CDR3, the full variable domain is GAGVSQTPSNKVTEKGKYVELRCDPISGHTALYWYRQSLGQGPEFLIYFQGTGAADDSGLPNDRFFAVRPEGSVSTLKIQRTERGDSAVYLCASSFQDRTEAFFGQGTRLTVV.

The chain has TRBV9 and TRBJ2-5, with 7 positions matching TRBD2. CDR3 length equals 15 residues. From germline, CDR1 is SGDLS and CDR2 YYNGEE. Trimming cost V 0 bases and J 5 bases; bases outside gene matches: 7. Written as DNA, the CDR3 is TGTGCCAGCAGCGTAGGGACCGGACTAGTGGAGACCCAGTACTTC. It encodes CASSVGTGLVETQYF.

This chain joins TRBV6-5 and TRBJ1-1; D is undetermined. The germline V gene encodes CDR1 MNHEY and CDR2 SVGAGI. CDR3 length equals 11 residues. Trimming removed 6 bases from V and 2 bases from J, with 4 bases in between. CDR3 in DNA: TGTGCCAGCAGGGCTAACACTGAAGCTTTCTTT. This gives the protein CASRANTEAFF.

The chain recombines TRBV27 with TRBJ2-5; D call uncertain. Per the germline V gene, CDR1 is MNHEY and CDR2 is SMNVEV (reference sequence). V lost 6 bases and J 0 bases, leaving 11 bases between the germline ends. The CDR3 has 14 amino acids. The CDR3 coding sequence is TGTGCCAGCAGCCTGACACCCTACCAAGAGACCCAGTACTTC. It codes for CASSLTPYQETQYF.

The chain joins TRBV27 to TRBJ2-5, with D tentatively TRBD1 (6 bases). Trimming took off 6 bases at V and 4 bases at J, with 15 bases between the two ends. Germline CDR1 reads MNHEY; CDR2 reads SMNVEV (reference sequence). The CDR3 runs to 14 residues. CDR3 protein: CASSHQGRTETQYF. The CDR3 DNA is TGTGCCAGCAGCCACCAGGGGCGCACAGAGACCCAGTACTTC.

A few counts support this clone. The chain links TRBV6-5 to TRBJ2-5; tentative D call: TRBD2 (6 bases). Germline V lookup: CDR1 MNHEY, CDR2 SVGAGI. The length of the CDR3 is 13 residues. Trimming stripped 6 bases from V and 9 bases from J, with 17 bases between. The CDR3 loop reads CASSPPGTLAQYF. The CDR3, as DNA: TGTGCCAGCAGCCCACCAGGGACTCTGGCCCAGTACTTC.

The rearrangement joins TRBV29-1 to TRBJ2-3, with 8 positions matching TRBD1. There are 16 residues in the CDR3. Germline V lookup: CDR1 SQVTM, CDR2 ANQGSEA. Trimming removed 4 bases from V and 1 base from J; junction bases left unmatched: 10. CDR3 loop: CSVVGTGQGGTDTQYF. CDR3 bases: TGCAGCGTTGTGGGGACAGGCCAGGGGGGCACAGATACGCAGTATTTT.

This chain uses TRBV28 with TRBJ2-5; 10 bases agree with TRBD2. Germline CDR1 is MDHEN and CDR2 is SYDVKM. CDR3 length: 18 amino acids. Trimming took 0 bases from V and 2 from J; bases not matched to a gene: 9. CDR3 in amino acids: CASSLWLAGASGQETQYF. The DNA for the CDR3 is TGTGCCAGCAGTTTATGGCTAGCGGGAGCTTCGGGACAAGAGACCCAGTACTTC.

V usage is TRBV21-1 and J usage is TRBJ2-7; TRBD1 is the table's D call, not checked against the DNA. TRBV21-1 is reported as a pseudogene. This CDR3 has 13 residues. The CDR3 here is CASSKFRSYEQYF. As DNA, the CDR3 is TGTGCCAGCAGCAAATTCAGATCCTACGAGCAGTACTTC.

The chain carries TRBV7-9 and TRBJ1-4, with a tentative D call TRBD1 (6 bases). The germline gives CDR1 SEHNR, CDR2 FQNEAQ (reference sequence). The CDR3 loop spans 15 amino acids. Trimming removed 4 bases at V and 0 bases at J, with 9 bases between. The CDR3 reads CASSWGTTTNEKLFF. CDR3 sequence (DNA): TGTGCCAGCAGCTGGGGGACAACAACTAATGAAAAACTGTTTTTT. Together with reference TRBV7-9 and TRBJ1-4, the CDR3 gives the full variable domain: DTGVSQNPRHKITKRGQNVTFRCDPISEHNRLYWYRQTLGQGPEFLTYFQNEAQLEKSRLLSDRFSAERPKGSFSTLEIQRTEQGDSAMYLCASSWGTTTNEKLFFGSGTQLSVL.

The CDR3 loop is CASSLDRGAVDGYTF. CDR3 DNA: TGTGCCAGCAGCTTGGACAGGGGCGCGGTCGATGGCTACACCTTC. This chain uses TRBV5-8 with TRBJ1-2, with TRBD1 matching over 7 bases. The germline CDR1 and CDR2 sequences are SGHTS and YDEGEE. After removal of 0 bases from V and 6 bases from J, the junction contained 8 bases not matched to a gene. This CDR3 is built from 15 residues.

This chain joins TRBV4-2 and TRBJ2-1, with 9 nucleotides matching TRBD1. V was pared by 8 bases and J by 11 bases, with 4 bases of the junction left unmatched. The CDR3 length is 11 residues. Per germline, CDR1 LGHNA and CDR2 YNFKEQ. CDR3 residues: CASGQGNKQFF. The CDR3 bases are TGTGCCAGCGGACAGGGGAATAAGCAGTTCTTC.

In its sample, this clone was seen a few times. The rearrangement links TRBV5-4 to TRBJ1-1, with a tentative D call TRBD1 (6 bases). The CDR3 runs to 14 residues. Germline V gives CDR1 SGHNT, CDR2 YYREEE (reference sequence). Trimming cost V 4 bases and J 0 bases, with 10 bases left between them. The CDR3 DNA is TGTGCCAGCAGCGTGGACAGCATGAACACTGAAGCTTTCTTT. It translates to CASSVDSMNTEAFF.

The chain recombines TRBV7-6 with TRBJ1-5; no clear D gene. This CDR3 has 14 residues. Germline V CDR1 and CDR2: SGHVS, FNYEAQ. V was cut by 9 bases and J by 0 bases, with 12 bases left in between. CDR3 region: CARGTGYSNQPQHF. CDR3 nucleotides: TGTGCCAGGGGAACGGGGTATAGCAATCAGCCCCAGCATTTT.

CDR3 coding DNA: TGTGCCAGCAGTTACTCGAGTGGGACTAGCGTTAATGAGCAGTTCTTC. It yields the protein CASSYSSGTSVNEQFF. V and J are TRBV6-5 and TRBJ2-1; 10 bases are shared with TRBD2. After removal of 0 bases from V and 7 bases from J, the junction contained 6 bases not matched to a gene. The CDR3 contains 16 residues. Germline CDR1 reads MNHEY; CDR2 reads SVGAGI.

V usage is TRBV19 and J usage is TRBJ2-6, with a possible D match to TRBD1 (6 bases). The ends were cut back, 4 bases at V and 4 bases at J, with 14 bases in the middle. Germline CDR1 LNHDA, CDR2 SQIVND (reference sequence). The CDR3 runs 16 residues. The CDR3 sequence is CASSTNRVAGANVLTF. CDR3 coding DNA: TGTGCCAGTAGTACAAACAGGGTAGCCGGGGCCAACGTCCTGACTTTC.

For the CDR3, the DNA is TGTGCCAGCAGTTTTCCCAGCACAGGGGGCGCCGGCGTTGACACTGAAGCTTTCTTT. Translation: CASSFPSTGGAGVDTEAFF. The chain links TRBV28 to TRBJ1-1; the match to TRBD1 covers 9 bases. This CDR3 is 19 amino acids long. V dropped 3 bases and J dropped 3; count of bases not matched to a gene: 17. Germline values: CDR1 MDHEN, CDR2 SYDVKM.

The chain couples TRBV11-1 to TRBJ2-7; TRBD1 is a possible D gene (6 bases). Trimming stripped 2 bases from V and 3 bases from J, with 11 bases between. CDR1 SGHAT and CDR2 FQDESV come from the germline V gene (reference sequence). The CDR3 covers 14 residues. The CDR3 sequence: CASSLQTGNYEQYF. The CDR3 region has the DNA TGTGCCAGCAGCTTACAAACAGGGAACTACGAGCAGTACTTC.